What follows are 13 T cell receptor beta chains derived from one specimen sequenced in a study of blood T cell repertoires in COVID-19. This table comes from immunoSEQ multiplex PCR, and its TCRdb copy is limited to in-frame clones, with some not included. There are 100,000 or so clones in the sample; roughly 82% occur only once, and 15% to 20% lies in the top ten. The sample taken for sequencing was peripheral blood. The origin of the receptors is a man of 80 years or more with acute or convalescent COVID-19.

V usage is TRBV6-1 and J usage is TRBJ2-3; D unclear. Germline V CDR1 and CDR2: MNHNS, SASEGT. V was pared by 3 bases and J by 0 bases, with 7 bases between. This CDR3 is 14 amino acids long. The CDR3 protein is CASSDVQSTDTQYF. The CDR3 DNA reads TGTGCCAGCAGTGATGTGCAGAGCACAGATACGCAGTATTTT.

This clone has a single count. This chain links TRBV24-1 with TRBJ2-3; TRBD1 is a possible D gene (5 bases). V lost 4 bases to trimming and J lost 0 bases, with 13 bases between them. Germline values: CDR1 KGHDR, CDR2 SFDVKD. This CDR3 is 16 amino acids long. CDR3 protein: CATSDRVPGSTDTQYF. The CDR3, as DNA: TGTGCCACCAGTGACAGGGTTCCAGGGAGCACAGATACGCAGTATTTT.

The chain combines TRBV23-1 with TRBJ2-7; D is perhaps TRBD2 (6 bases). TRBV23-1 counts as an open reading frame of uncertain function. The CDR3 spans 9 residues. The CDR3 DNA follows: TGCGCCAGCAGTCCGGGACTCCCAGTC. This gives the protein CASSPGLPV.

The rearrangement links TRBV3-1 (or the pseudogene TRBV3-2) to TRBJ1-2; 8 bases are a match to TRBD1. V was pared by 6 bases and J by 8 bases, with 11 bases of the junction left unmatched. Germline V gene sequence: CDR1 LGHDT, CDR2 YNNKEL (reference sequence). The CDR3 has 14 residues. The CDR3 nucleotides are TGTGCCAGCAGTCTTACCGGACAGGGCCGGGGCTACACCTTC. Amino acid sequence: CASSLTGQGRGYTF.

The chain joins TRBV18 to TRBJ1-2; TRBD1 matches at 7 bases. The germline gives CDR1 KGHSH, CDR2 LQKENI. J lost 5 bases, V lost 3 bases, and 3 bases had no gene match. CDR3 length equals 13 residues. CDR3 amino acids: CASSPGQLYGYTF. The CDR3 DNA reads TGTGCCAGCTCACCGGGACAGTTGTATGGCTACACCTTC.

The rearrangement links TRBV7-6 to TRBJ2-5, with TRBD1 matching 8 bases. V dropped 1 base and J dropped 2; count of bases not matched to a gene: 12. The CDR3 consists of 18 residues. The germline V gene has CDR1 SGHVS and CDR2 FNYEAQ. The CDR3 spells CASSLVARAGGHQETQYF. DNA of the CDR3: TGTGCCAGCAGCTTAGTAGCTCGGGCAGGGGGCCATCAAGAGACCCAGTACTTC.

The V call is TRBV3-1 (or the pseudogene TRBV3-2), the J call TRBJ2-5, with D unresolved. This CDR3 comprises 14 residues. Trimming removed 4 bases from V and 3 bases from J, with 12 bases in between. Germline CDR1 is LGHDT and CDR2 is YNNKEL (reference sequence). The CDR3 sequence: CASSPGRTKETQYF. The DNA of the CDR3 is TGTGCCAGCAGCCCCGGTAGAACCAAAGAGACCCAGTACTTC.

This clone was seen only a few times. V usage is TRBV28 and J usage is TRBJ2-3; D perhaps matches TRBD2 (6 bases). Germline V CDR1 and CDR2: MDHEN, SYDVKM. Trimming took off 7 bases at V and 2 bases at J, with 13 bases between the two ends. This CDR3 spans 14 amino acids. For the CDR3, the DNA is TGTGCCAGCACAGGGACTCCCGCCACAGATACGCAGTATTTT. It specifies CASTGTPATDTQYF.

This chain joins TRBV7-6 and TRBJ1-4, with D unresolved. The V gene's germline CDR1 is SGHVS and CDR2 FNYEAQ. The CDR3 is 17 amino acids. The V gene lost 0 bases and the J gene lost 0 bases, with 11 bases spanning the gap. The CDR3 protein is CASSLALGRATNEKLFF. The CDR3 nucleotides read TGTGCCAGCAGCTTAGCGCTGGGGAGAGCAACTAATGAAAAACTGTTTTTT. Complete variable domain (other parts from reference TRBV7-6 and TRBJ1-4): GAGVSQSPRYKVTKRGQDVALRCDPISGHVSLYWYRQALGQGPEFLTYFNYEAQQDKSGLPNDRFSAERPEGSISTLTIQRTEQRDSAMYRCASSLALGRATNEKLFFGSGTQLSVL.

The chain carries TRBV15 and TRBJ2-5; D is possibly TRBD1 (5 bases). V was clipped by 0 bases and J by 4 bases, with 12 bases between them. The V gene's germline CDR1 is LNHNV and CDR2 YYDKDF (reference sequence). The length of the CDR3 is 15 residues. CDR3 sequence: CATSRDQGRGETQYF. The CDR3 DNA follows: TGTGCCACCAGCAGAGATCAGGGAAGAGGAGAGACCCAGTACTTC.

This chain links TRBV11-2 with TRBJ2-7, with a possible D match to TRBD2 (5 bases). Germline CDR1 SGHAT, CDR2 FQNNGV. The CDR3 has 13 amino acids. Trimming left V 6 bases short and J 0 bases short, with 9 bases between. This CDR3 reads CASSRGASYEQYF. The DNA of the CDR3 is TGTGCCAGCAGTCGGGGTGCCTCCTACGAGCAGTACTTC.

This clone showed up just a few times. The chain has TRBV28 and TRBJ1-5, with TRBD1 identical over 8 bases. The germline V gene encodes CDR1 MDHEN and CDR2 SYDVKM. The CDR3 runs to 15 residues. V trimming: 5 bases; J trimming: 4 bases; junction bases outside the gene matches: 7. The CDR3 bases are TGTGCCAGCAGTGCCCAGGGGGCTGGGAATCAGCCCCAGCATTTT. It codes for CASSAQGAGNQPQHF.

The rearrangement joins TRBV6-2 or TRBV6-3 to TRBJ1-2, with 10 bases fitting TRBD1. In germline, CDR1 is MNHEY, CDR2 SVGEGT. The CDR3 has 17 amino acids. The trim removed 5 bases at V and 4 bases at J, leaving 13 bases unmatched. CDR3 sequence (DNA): TGTGCCAGCAGTATCCGGGACAGGGGAAAGGTTTTCTATGGCTACACCTTC. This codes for CASSIRDRGKVFYGYTF.